A single sample gave rise to the 22 T cell receptor beta chains below, sequenced in a study of blood T cell repertoires in COVID-19. Data came from immunoSEQ multiplex PCR; TCRdb stores just in-frame clones and leaves some out. This sample has 85,000 to 110,000 clones; 87% occur once, and the top ten carry roughly 6%. Sequenced material: peripheral blood. The origin of the receptors is a human donor in a cohort sampled during active COVID-19.

The genes are TRBV6-5 and TRBJ1-2; D possibly corresponds to TRBD1 (5 bases). Germline CDR1 reads MNHEY; CDR2 reads SVGAGI. V was clipped by 8 bases and J by 5 bases, with 12 bases between them. The CDR3 loop spans 12 amino acids. The DNA of the CDR3 is TGTGCCAGCTACAGGTACCTTTATGGCTACACCTTC. This translates into CASYRYLYGYTF.

The chain employs TRBV3-1 (or the pseudogene TRBV3-2) and TRBJ2-1; D perhaps matches TRBD2 (6 bases). This CDR3 has 16 amino acids. The V end was cut by 3 bases, the J end by 3 bases, with 15 bases between. Germline loops: CDR1 LGHDT, CDR2 YNNKEL (reference sequence). CDR3 bases: TGTGCCAGCAGCCACCTTCTTCGCGGGGACTACAATGAGCAGTTCTTC. Amino acids: CASSHLLRGDYNEQFF.

The chain has TRBV5-1 and TRBJ1-2; 9 bases match TRBD1. CDR3 length equals 15 residues. The V and J ends lost 4 bases and 6 bases, in that order; junction bases with no gene match: 10. Germline CDR1 is SGHRS and CDR2 is YFSETQ. In DNA, the CDR3 is TGCGCCAGCAGCGAAACAGGGGGCGAAGGTCATGGCTACACCTTC. Translated: CASSETGGEGHGYTF.

The chain recombines TRBV4-1 with TRBJ2-7, with a weak D call TRBD2 (5 bases). The CDR3 has 13 residues. Trimming stripped 4 bases from V and 3 bases from J, with 10 bases between. Germline V lookup: CDR1 MGHRA, CDR2 YSYEKL. CDR3 sequence reads: CASSPSINYEQYF. CDR3 nucleotides: TGCGCCAGCAGCCCTAGCATCAACTACGAGCAGTACTTC.

This chain connects TRBV5-5 to TRBJ2-2; the match to TRBD2 covers 12 bases. Germline CDR1 SGHKS, CDR2 YYEKEE (reference sequence). J gave up 0 bases and V 2 bases, and 2 bases lay outside the gene matches. This CDR3 is built from 17 residues. The CDR3 region has the DNA TGTGCCAGCAGCTTCCGGACTAGCGGGACGAACACCGGGGAGCTGTTTTTT. Protein sequence: CASSFRTSGTNTGELFF.

The genes are TRBV28 and TRBJ2-2; 10 nucleotides align to TRBD1. This CDR3 spans 14 amino acids. Unmatched junction bases numbered 5, after V lost 10 bases and J lost 3 bases. Germline V gene sequence: CDR1 MDHEN, CDR2 SYDVKM. Here the CDR3 DNA reads TGTGCCACTACCGGGACAGGGGACACCGGGGAGCTGTTTTTT. Protein: CATTGTGDTGELFF.

The V and J genes are TRBV6-1 and TRBJ2-7, with 7 bases identical to TRBD1. J was trimmed by 4 bases and V by 3 bases; bases with no gene match: 12. CDR3 length equals 16 residues. Looked up from germline, CDR1 is MNHNS and CDR2 is SASEGT. This chain's CDR3 is CASSDSGTVPDYEQYF. The CDR3 coding sequence is TGTGCCAGCAGTGATTCCGGGACAGTGCCGGATTACGAGCAGTACTTC.

This clone was counted between two and nine times. The chain employs TRBV4-2 and TRBJ1-6; D gene uncertain. The CDR3 consists of 13 residues. V dropped 0 bases and J dropped 8 bases, with 5 bases sitting between them. Germline V gene sequence: CDR1 LGHNA, CDR2 YNFKEQ. Written as DNA, the CDR3 is TGTGCCAGCAGCCAAGATCTCGATTCACCCCTCCACTTT. It encodes CASSQDLDSPLHF.

V gene TRBV5-5 combines with J gene TRBJ2-3, with D uncertain. Germline V gene data show CDR1 as SGHKS and CDR2 as YYEKEE (reference sequence). The CDR3 contains 18 residues. V lost 4 bases and J lost 1, with 22 bases in between. This CDR3 is CASSLDPNYRRRTDTQYF. CDR3 in DNA: TGTGCCAGCAGCCTTGACCCTAATTACAGACGCCGCACAGATACGCAGTATTTT.

The V gene is TRBV7-9, the J gene TRBJ1-4; D is uncertain. V was shortened by 5 bases and J by 0 bases, with 10 bases between the two germline ends. This CDR3 contains 15 residues. CDR1 SEHNR and CDR2 FQNEAQ come from the germline V gene (reference sequence). This CDR3 is CASSPLSATNEKLFF. Here the CDR3 DNA reads TGTGCCAGCAGCCCTCTGTCCGCAACTAATGAAAAACTGTTTTTT.

This clone came up a few times. The chain has TRBV10-2 and TRBJ2-3; 14 positions match TRBD2. The junction had 4 bases not matched to a gene; V was cut back by 8 bases and J by 3 bases. Germline values: CDR1 WSHSY, CDR2 SAAADI. The CDR3 runs 15 residues. CDR3 coding DNA: TGCGCCAGCGGGGGACTAGCGGGAGTGACAGATACGCAGTATTTT. Its translation: CASGGLAGVTDTQYF.

This clone was detected once. The chain joins TRBV25-1 to TRBJ2-1; 8 nucleotides align to TRBD2. The V gene end was trimmed by 0 bases and the J gene end by 10 bases; junction bases not matched to a gene: 5. The CDR3 length is 14 residues. CDR1 MGHDK and CDR2 SYGVNS come from the germline V gene. The CDR3 DNA reads as TGTGCCAGCAGTGAATATAATAGCGGGAAAGAGCAGTTCTTC. It translates to CASSEYNSGKEQFF.

This chain links TRBV28 with TRBJ1-4; maybe TRBD1 (6 bases). V was trimmed by 4 bases and J by 8 bases, leaving 17 bases between them. The CDR3 sequence is 15 residues long. Germline CDR1 MDHEN, CDR2 SYDVKM. The CDR3 coding sequence is TGTGCCAGCAGTTCTGACAGGAGGATACAGGAAAAACTGTTTTTT. Translated, it gives CASSSDRRIQEKLFF.

V gene TRBV3-1 (or the pseudogene TRBV3-2) combines with J gene TRBJ2-5, with 8 bases aligning to TRBD2. Germline V CDR1 and CDR2: LGHDT, YNNKEL (reference sequence). J lost 6 bases, V lost 3 bases, and 3 bases had no gene match. This CDR3 has 13 amino acids. This chain's CDR3 is CASSQGLVQTQYF. The DNA of the CDR3 is TGTGCCAGCAGCCAGGGACTAGTTCAGACCCAGTACTTC.

The chain couples TRBV11-1 to TRBJ2-5; 9 nucleotides line up with TRBD2. CDR1 is SGHAT, CDR2 FQDESV, per germline (reference sequence). V dropped 2 bases and J dropped 5; count of bases not matched to a gene: 9. The CDR3 sequence is 16 residues long. The CDR3 coding sequence is TGTGCCAGCAGCTTATCCTTAGCGGGGGCTCGGGAGACCCAGTACTTC. It is translated as CASSLSLAGARETQYF.

The CDR3 sequence is CASSSVETQYF. The CDR3 nucleotides are TGTGCCAGCAGCTCAGTGGAGACCCAGTACTTC. The rearrangement uses TRBV7-6 and TRBJ2-5; no firm D call. The ends were cut back, 4 bases at V and 5 bases at J, with 5 bases in the middle. CDR1 is SGHVS, CDR2 FNYEAQ, per germline. The CDR3 runs 11 residues.

The chain combines TRBV21-1 with TRBJ2-7; TRBD1 reflects the table's D call only, with no check against the DNA. TRBV21-1 constitutes a pseudogene. This CDR3 contains 13 residues. The CDR3 sequence is CASSESTGPEQYF. In DNA, the CDR3 is TGTGCCAGCAGCGAATCAACAGGGCCCGAGCAGTACTTC.

The rearrangement joins TRBV27 to TRBJ2-6; 10 bases agree with TRBD1. V trimming: 2 bases; J trimming: 2 bases; junction bases outside the gene matches: 9. Germline values: CDR1 MNHEY, CDR2 SMNVEV (reference sequence). The CDR3 extends over 19 amino acids. The CDR3 reads CASSLAGTGVRTGANVLTF. Here the CDR3 DNA reads TGTGCCAGCAGTTTAGCCGGGACAGGGGTTAGGACTGGGGCCAACGTCCTGACTTTC.

CDR3 sequence reads: CASSYHEGDSSLGETQYF. The CDR3 DNA reads TGTGCCAGCAGTTACCACGAGGGGGACAGCTCCTTGGGAGAGACCCAGTACTTC. The chain uses TRBV6-8 and TRBJ2-5, with 7 bases matching TRBD1. Trimming removed 2 bases from V and 4 bases from J; junction bases left unmatched: 16. Germline lookup yields CDR1 MNHGY and CDR2 SAAAGT. The CDR3 length is 18 residues.

This chain joins TRBV30 and TRBJ2-3, with D possibly TRBD2 on 6 matching bases. The CDR3 is 15 amino acids. Germline loops: CDR1 GTSNPN, CDR2 SVGIG (reference sequence). The V end lost 6 bases, the J end lost 0 bases, and 16 bases lay between the germline ends. The CDR3 bases are TGTGCCTGCCTAAAAGGCGGGGCGAGCACAGATACGCAGTATTTT. This encodes CACLKGGASTDTQYF.

About this clone: One end of the junction fails to match germline, which may point to a read error. The genes are TRBV3-1 (or the pseudogene TRBV3-2) and TRBJ1-2, with D possibly matching TRBD1 (5 bases). Per the germline V gene, CDR1 is LGHDT and CDR2 is YNNKEL (reference sequence). This CDR3 has 15 residues. CDR3 nucleotide sequence: TGTGCCAGCAGCGAAGACCCGACAGTTAACTATGGCTACACCTTC. As protein: CASSEDPTVNYGYTF.

This clone was seen a single time. Other DNA sequences in the same sample also yield this CDR3. The rearrangement links TRBV6-1 to TRBJ1-1, with D uncertain. This CDR3 has 14 amino acids. The germline V and J ends were trimmed by 1 base and 0 bases, with 6 bases remaining between them. Germline CDR1 reads MNHNS; CDR2 reads SASEGT. CDR3 loop: CASSEVPVNTEAFF. The CDR3, as DNA: TGTGCCAGCAGTGAAGTGCCAGTGAACACTGAAGCTTTCTTT.